This TCR beta chain was identified in a study of CD8 T cells in Susac syndrome. CD8+ and CD4+ T cells from blood underwent TCR beta sequencing, which was carried out in a high-throughput format. An input of roughly 0.45 to 1 ug of RNA was subjected to reverse transcription using random hexamers. One entry per CDR3 protein, called by TCRdb with MiXCR from the immunoSEQ multiplex PCR reads. The data contain more than 150,000 distinct CDR3 sequences, approximately 96% of them singletons. The clonotype was recovered from a human donor with Susac syndrome. Sample: CD4+ T cells from PBMCs.

DNA of the CDR3: TGTGCCAGCAGTCCCGGACAGGGGCGCCAGCATTTT. This sequence encodes CASSPGQGRQHF. This rearrangement joins TRBV27 to TRBJ1-5; 9 bases map to TRBD1. After removal of 5 bases from V and 12 bases from J, the junction contained 5 bases not matched to a gene. CDR1 is MNHEY, CDR2 SMNVEV, per germline (reference sequence). The CDR3 is made up of 12 amino acids.